This T cell receptor (beta chain) was sequenced for a study of immune heterogeneity within non-small cell lung tumors. V lost 5 bases and J lost 6, with 7 bases in between. Germline V gene sequence: CDR1 DFQATT, CDR2 SNEGSKA (reference sequence). This CDR3 has 11 residues. Multiplex PCR (32 V and 13 J primers) was used to amplify the TCR beta CDR3. TCRdb re-called the multiplex PCR reads with MiXCR, one entry per CDR3 protein. The repertoire consists of under 13,000 distinct CDR3 sequences, with nearly 30% occurring once and the leading ten covering approximately 20%. Template input was genomic DNA from bulk tumor (about 600 ng per sample). Spaced far apart, several biopsies were taken from each primary tumor during surgery. With untreated, newly diagnosed non-small cell lung cancer, the patients went on to undergo curative surgery.

Specimen: lung tumor tissue. The chain uses TRBV20-1 and TRBJ2-2; D ambiguous. The TCR comes from a woman aged 50 to 60 with non-small cell lung cancer. The CDR3 coding sequence is TGCAGTGCTTTTCGGGCCGGGGAGCTGTTTTTT. Protein product: CSAFRAGELFF.